This TCR beta chain was obtained from a study of T cells in Graves' hyperthyroidism and ophthalmopathy. The CDR3 loop spans 15 amino acids. The V gene end was trimmed by 7 bases and the J gene end by 5 bases; junction bases not matched to a gene: 7. RNA transcripts yielded amplified TCR beta CDR3 regions. The HTBI primer set was used in a first-round RT-PCR of the TCR CDR3. TCRdb passed the multiplex PCR reads through MiXCR, listing each CDR3 protein once. Among roughly 570,000 distinct CDR3 sequences listed, approximately 14% were seen once. This clonotype appeared many times. The clonotype originates from a woman in her thirties with Graves' hyperthyroidism. V gene TRBV12-3 or TRBV12-4 combines with J gene TRBJ2-1, with 11 bases fitting TRBD1. The sequenced sample was blood. CDR3 protein: CASIPGTGGNNEQFF. CDR3 in DNA: TGTGCCAGCATACCCGGGACAGGGGGTAACAATGAGCAGTTCTTC.